This record covers a single T cell receptor (beta chain). Its antigen is unknown. Different DNA sequences within this sample yield the same CDR3. Terminally differentiated effector memory CD45RA+ cells were left out of the naive CD8 fraction, which was CD45RO-negative and positively selected for CCR7. Donors included only healthy HIV-negative adults lacking recent acute infections or vaccinations. These data belong to a study of shared clonotypes between healthy human individuals. In the study overall: Each donor had three CD4 naive, three CD4 memory, two CD8 naive and one CD8 memory plate. Study-wide results and limits: About 5% of naive CD4 clonotypes were shared across a few donors. The study generally estimated greater richness for naive than memory subsets.

Germline V gene sequence: CDR1 SGHTS, CDR2 YDEGEE. Trimming took 2 bases from V and 0 from J, leaving 6 bases between them. This CDR3 comprises 13 residues. Produced via immunoSEQ multiplex PCR; TCRdb's table is partial and in-frame only. The sample has about 2.2 million clones, about 92% seen once. This chain uses TRBV5-8 with TRBJ2-7; D gene ambiguous. The sequencing sample was made of naive CD8+ T cells from PBMCs. This sequence was found in a man aged 18 to 30 in good health. Some clones in this sample may be carry-over from other donors' samples. CDR3 sequence (DNA): TGTGCCAGCAGCTTTCGCCGCTCCTACGAGCAGTACTTC. Translating it yields CASSFRRSYEQYF.